The entry that follows covers one T cell receptor beta chain sequence. Profiled with immunoSEQ multiplex PCR; TCRdb holds only in-frame clones, not every one. Among 20,000 to 25,000 clones listed, more than 85% were seen once. This record comes from a study of T cell changes during pregnancy in multiple sclerosis. CDR3 length: 16 residues. CDR1 and CDR2 (germline): SGDLS, YYNGEE. V lost 1 base, J lost 2 bases, and 6 bases stayed unmatched. This TCR was recovered from a female donor with multiple sclerosis, enrolled in a pregnancy study. Sequencing used CD4+ T cells from peripheral blood mononuclear cells, obtained in the third trimester of pregnancy. The gene calls are TRBV9 and TRBJ2-3; 8 bases agree with TRBD2. The CDR3 loop reads CASSVRAGANTDTQYF. The CDR3 bases are TGTGCCAGCAGCGTACGAGCGGGGGCCAACACAGATACGCAGTATTTT.